Presented here are 15 T cell receptor beta chains from one specimen sequenced in a study of CD8 T cells in Susac syndrome. RNA was extracted with the RNeasy kit, and a quantity of about 0.5 to 1 ug was reverse transcribed using random hexamers. TCRdb re-called the immunoSEQ multiplex PCR reads through MiXCR, storing one row per CDR3 protein. The sample yields roughly 140,000 distinct CDR3 sequences, over 85% seen once. Source material: CD8+ T cells from PBMCs. The receptors were sampled from a human donor in good health.

The genes are TRBV15 and TRBJ1-4; 7 bases map to TRBD1. Trimming took 4 bases from V and 4 from J; bases not matched to a gene: 6. This CDR3 is 15 amino acids long. The germline V gene encodes CDR1 LNHNV and CDR2 YYDKDF (reference sequence). The CDR3 sequence: CATSNPDRSNEKLFF. CDR3 DNA: TGTGCCACCAGCAACCCGGACAGGAGTAATGAAAAACTGTTTTTT. The whole variable domain, remainder taken from reference TRBV15 and TRBJ1-4, is DAMVIQNPRYQVTQFGKPVTLSCSQTLNHNVMYWYQQKSSQAPKLLFHYYDKDFNNEADTPDNFQSRRPNTSFCFLDIRSPGLGDTAMYLCATSNPDRSNEKLFFGSGTQLSVL.

The genes are TRBV19 and TRBJ2-1, with D perhaps TRBD2 (6 bases). This CDR3 contains 14 residues. V shed 3 bases and J shed 5 bases, with 11 bases lying between them. CDR1 is LNHDA and CDR2 is SQIVND in the germline V gene (reference sequence). The CDR3 region has the DNA TGTGCCAGTAGTATTATGTGGGGGGACAATGAGCAGTTCTTC. The encoded protein is CASSIMWGDNEQFF.

J is TRBJ2-1 and V is TRBV4-3; 13 nucleotides agree with TRBD2. The J segment lost 8 bases and the V segment lost 4 bases, leaving 8 bases of the junction unmatched. This CDR3 has 16 amino acids. Germline V gene lookup returns CDR1 LGHNA and CDR2 YSLEER. CDR3 in DNA: TGCGCCAGCAGCCGAGTACTAGCGGGAGGGTTGGATGAGCAGTTCTTC. It encodes CASSRVLAGGLDEQFF.

J is TRBJ1-1 and V is TRBV29-1; maybe TRBD1 (5 bases). Trimming took 2 bases from V and 7 from J, leaving 11 bases between them. Germline V gene sequence: CDR1 SQVTM, CDR2 ANQGSEA. The CDR3 length is 12 residues. The CDR3 sequence is CSVERGLDEAFF. For the CDR3, the DNA is TGCAGCGTTGAAAGGGGATTAGATGAAGCTTTCTTT.

The rearrangement uses TRBV28 and TRBJ2-1; D is perhaps TRBD1 (6 bases). The V gene lost 4 bases and the J gene lost 9 bases, with 19 bases spanning the gap. The CDR3 has 15 amino acids. Germline CDR1 and CDR2: MDHEN and SYDVKM. The CDR3 DNA is TGTGCCAGCAGTTATGGGACCACGCCCAGGGGTGAGCAGTTCTTC. The encoded protein is CASSYGTTPRGEQFF.

The chain recombines TRBV9 with TRBJ1-2; TRBD1 agrees at 7 bases. The CDR3 is 14 amino acids. The V gene end was trimmed by 3 bases and the J gene end by 6 bases; junction bases not matched to a gene: 8. Per the germline V gene, CDR1 is SGDLS and CDR2 is YYNGEE. This CDR3 reads CASSAGTVKNGYTF. The DNA of the CDR3 is TGTGCCAGCAGCGCCGGGACAGTTAAAAATGGCTACACCTTC.

This clonotype has only a few counts. The rearrangement uses TRBV15 and TRBJ2-7; D may be TRBD1 (6 bases). CDR1 is LNHNV and CDR2 is YYDKDF in the germline V gene (reference sequence). The length of the CDR3 is 15 residues. V dropped 4 bases and J dropped 2 bases, with 15 bases sitting between them. CDR3 amino acids: CATSNRDILTYEQYF. In DNA, the CDR3 is TGTGCCACCAGCAACCGGGACATCCTCACCTACGAGCAGTACTTC.

The rearrangement links TRBV9 to TRBJ2-5; 14 nucleotides agree with TRBD2. In germline, CDR1 is SGDLS, CDR2 YYNGEE. The CDR3 loop spans 15 amino acids. V was clipped by 4 bases and J by 4 bases; unmatched bases: 3. CDR3: CASSFGTSGGETQYF. As DNA, the CDR3 is TGTGCCAGCAGCTTCGGGACTAGCGGGGGAGAGACCCAGTACTTC.

The CDR3 nucleotides are TGTGCCAGCAGTTACTCAATGGGCTCTGGGGCCAACGTCCTGACTTTC. Translation gives CASSYSMGSGANVLTF. The chain couples TRBV6-2 or TRBV6-3 to TRBJ2-6; D remains unclear. CDR3 length: 16 amino acids. CDR1 is MNHEY, CDR2 SVGEGT, per germline. V lost 0 bases and J lost 0, with 6 bases in between.

The chain is built from TRBV29-1 and TRBJ2-1; D gene unclear. V was clipped by 1 base and J by 11 bases, with 6 bases between them. CDR3 length: 10 amino acids. Germline CDR1 SQVTM, CDR2 ANQGSEA. DNA of the CDR3: TGCAGCGTTGAAGGGCACAAGCAGTTCTTC. Amino acid sequence: CSVEGHKQFF.

The chain combines TRBV11-2 with TRBJ2-2; D gene uncertain. CDR3 length: 14 residues. The germline gives CDR1 SGHAT, CDR2 FQNNGV. V lost 3 bases and J lost 4, with 9 bases in between. CDR3 coding DNA: TGTGCCAGCAGCTTTGGGGTTGGCACCGGGGAGCTGTTTTTT. Translating gives CASSFGVGTGELFF.

Only one count was recorded for this clonotype. The CDR3 spells CSARALGYTF. The CDR3 nucleotides read TGCAGTGCTAGGGCTCTTGGCTACACCTTC. The rearrangement uses TRBV20-1 and TRBJ1-2; D unclear. The germline V and J ends were trimmed by 3 bases and 7 bases, with 6 bases remaining between them. Germline-derived CDR1 and CDR2 are DFQATT and SNEGSKA (reference sequence). There are 10 residues in the CDR3.

CDR3 sequence: CASSPPDGFSYNEQFF. Here the CDR3 DNA reads TGTGCCAGCAGTCCGCCGGACGGATTCTCCTACAATGAGCAGTTCTTC. V gene TRBV12-3 or TRBV12-4 combines with J gene TRBJ2-1; D is ambiguous. V was cut by 5 bases and J by 0 bases, with 14 bases left in between. The CDR3 is 16 amino acids.

V usage is TRBV19 and J usage is TRBJ2-7, with TRBD1 matching over 7 bases. The V segment lost 6 bases and the J segment 3 bases; nucleotides outside the gene matches: 2. The CDR3 is made up of 12 amino acids. The germline gives CDR1 LNHDA, CDR2 SQIVND (reference sequence). CDR3 loop: CASRGDSYEQYF. The CDR3 bases are TGTGCCAGTAGGGGGGACAGCTACGAGCAGTACTTC.

The V and J genes are TRBV28 and TRBJ2-1; the D gene could be TRBD1 or TRBD2 (5 bases each). Trimming left V 8 bases short and J 8 bases short, with 13 bases between. This CDR3 region has 12 residues. The germline V gene encodes CDR1 MDHEN and CDR2 SYDVKM. The CDR3 nucleotides read TGTGCCAGCGGGGGTAGTGAGGATGAGCAGTTCTTC. Its protein product is CASGGSEDEQFF.